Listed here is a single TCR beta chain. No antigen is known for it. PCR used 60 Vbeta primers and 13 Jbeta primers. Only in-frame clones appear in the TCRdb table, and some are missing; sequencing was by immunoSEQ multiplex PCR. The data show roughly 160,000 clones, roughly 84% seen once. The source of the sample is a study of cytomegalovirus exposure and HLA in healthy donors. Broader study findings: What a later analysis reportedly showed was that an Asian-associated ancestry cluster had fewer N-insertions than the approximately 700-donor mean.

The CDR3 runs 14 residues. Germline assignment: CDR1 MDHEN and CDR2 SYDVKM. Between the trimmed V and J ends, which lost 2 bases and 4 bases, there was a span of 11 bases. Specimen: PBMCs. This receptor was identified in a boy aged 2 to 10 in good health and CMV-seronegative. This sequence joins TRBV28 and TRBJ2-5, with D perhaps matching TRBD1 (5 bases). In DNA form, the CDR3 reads TGTGCCAGCAGTTTACGCGAAGGGGTAGAGACCCAGTACTTC. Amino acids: CASSLREGVETQYF.